The 17 T cell receptor beta chains reported below all come from one sample, sequenced in a study of identical twins. A single record per CDR3 protein comes from TCRdb applying MiXCR to the 5' RACE reads. The sample shows roughly 290,000 distinct CDR3 sequences, about 8.9% of them seen only once. The sample was also linked to a second study, of yellow fever vaccine responses in identical twins.

Source material: memory (CD45RO+) T cells sorted from blood. These receptors all stem from a woman aged 18-29 years in good health.

This clonotype was counted at least ten times. The CDR3 reads CATSSHEPNQPQHF. For the CDR3, the DNA is TGTGCCACCAGTTCTCACGAACCCAATCAGCCCCAGCATTTT. V gene TRBV24-1 combines with J gene TRBJ1-5; no firm D call. The germline CDR1 and CDR2 sequences are KGHDR and SFDVKD. The germline V and J ends were trimmed by 6 bases and 3 bases, with 11 bases remaining between them. The CDR3 length is 14 residues.

V usage is TRBV24-1 and J usage is TRBJ2-5; tentative D call: TRBD1 (6 bases). Germline values: CDR1 KGHDR, CDR2 SFDVKD. This CDR3 is 13 amino acids long. V shed 10 bases and J shed 4 bases, with 15 bases lying between them. As DNA, the CDR3 is TGTGCCACTTCGGACAGCGGTCGAGAGACCCAGTACTTC. Protein product: CATSDSGRETQYF.

The rearrangement joins TRBV7-9 to TRBJ2-7; the match to TRBD2 covers 7 bases. J lost 2 bases, V lost 6 bases, and 10 bases had no gene match. Germline CDR1 and CDR2: SEHNR and FQNEAQ (reference sequence). CDR3 length: 15 residues. CDR3 loop: CASSIGTTTPYEQYF. In DNA, the CDR3 is TGTGCCAGCAGTATAGGGACTACCACCCCCTACGAGCAGTACTTC.

The chain recombines TRBV12-3 or TRBV12-4 with TRBJ1-4; D may be TRBD1 (6 bases). There are 14 residues in the CDR3. Between the trimmed V and J ends, which lost 3 bases and 7 bases, there was a span of 12 bases. The chain's CDR3 is CASSLGGSGEKLFF. CDR3 nucleotides: TGTGCCAGCAGTTTGGGGGGCTCCGGTGAAAAACTGTTTTTT.

The table lists this clonotype with many counts. The chain is built from TRBV24-1 and TRBJ1-1; D unresolved. Between the trimmed V and J ends, which lost 3 bases and 5 bases, there was a span of 9 bases. This CDR3 contains 13 residues. Germline values: CDR1 KGHDR, CDR2 SFDVKD. The CDR3 DNA follows: TGTGCCACCAGTGATCCCTTGAGAACTGAAGCTTTCTTT. This codes for CATSDPLRTEAFF.

This chain joins TRBV5-6 and TRBJ2-6, with TRBD1 matching 10 bases. V trimming: 3 bases; J trimming: 3 bases; junction bases outside the gene matches: 3. CDR1 SGHDT and CDR2 YYEEEE come from the germline V gene. The CDR3 is 16 amino acids. The CDR3 DNA sequence: TGTGCCAGCAGCTCGACAGGGGGCTATGGGGCCAACGTCCTGACTTTC. Residues: CASSSTGGYGANVLTF.

V and J are TRBV3-1 and TRBJ2-5; 8 bases line up with TRBD2. CDR1 is LGHDT and CDR2 is YNNKEL in the germline V gene (reference sequence). V dropped 0 bases and J dropped 5; count of bases not matched to a gene: 17. This CDR3 contains 19 residues. The CDR3 coding sequence is TGTGCCAGCAGCCAAGATCCCCTGGGTAGCGGGGACGGTCGGGAGACCCAGTACTTC. This codes for CASSQDPLGSGDGRETQYF.

The sample holds many counts of this clonotype. J is TRBJ2-7 and V is TRBV3-1, with 9 nucleotides matching TRBD2. This CDR3 is 18 amino acids long. V lost 2 bases and J lost 8; bases outside the gene matches: 19. The V gene's germline CDR1 is LGHDT and CDR2 YNNKEL (reference sequence). The CDR3 reads CASSQFSGSGPFGIKQYF. The DNA of the CDR3 is TGTGCCAGCAGCCAATTTAGCGGGAGTGGACCCTTTGGAATTAAGCAGTACTTC.

This clonotype was counted at least ten times. J is TRBJ2-3 and V is TRBV5-1; tentative D call: TRBD1 (6 bases). Trimming removed 0 bases from V and 2 bases from J, with 31 bases in between. This CDR3 contains 22 residues. Germline V lookup: CDR1 SGHRS, CDR2 YFSETQ. The DNA of the CDR3 is TGCGCCAGCAGCTTGGACCCTTGGGACATTGTAGACGATACAACCCCCACAGATACGCAGTATTTT. Amino acids: CASSLDPWDIVDDTTPTDTQYF.

In nucleotides, the CDR3 is TGCAGTGCTGGTGGAAAGGACAGGGTGGATACGCAGTATTTT. Protein product: CSAGGKDRVDTQYF. The gene calls are TRBV20-1 and TRBJ2-3; 8 nucleotides line up with TRBD1. The CDR3 extends over 14 amino acids. Germline V CDR1 and CDR2: DFQATT, SNEGSKA (reference sequence). The junction had 10 bases not matched to a gene; V was cut back by 5 bases and J by 6 bases.

V gene TRBV5-1 combines with J gene TRBJ2-7, with 7 bases fitting TRBD1. Germline assignment: CDR1 SGHRS and CDR2 YFSETQ. Trimming at V came to 5 bases and at J to 0 bases, leaving 8 bases not matched to a gene. The CDR3 is made up of 15 amino acids. The CDR3: CASRPGTASSYEQYF. CDR3 in DNA: TGCGCCAGCAGGCCCGGGACAGCAAGCTCCTACGAGCAGTACTTC.

This clonotype occurred a few times. The V gene is TRBV6-1, the J gene TRBJ1-5; D is ambiguous. The length of the CDR3 is 14 residues. Germline V gene lookup returns CDR1 MNHNS and CDR2 SASEGT. V was trimmed by 1 base and J by 0 bases, leaving 4 bases between them. CDR3 protein: CASSEGDSNQPQHF. CDR3 nucleotides: TGTGCCAGCAGTGAAGGGGATAGCAATCAGCCCCAGCATTTT.

This rearrangement joins TRBV6-1 to TRBJ1-1, with D possibly matching TRBD1 (5 bases). The CDR3 sequence is 17 residues long. Trimming stripped 6 bases from V and 0 bases from J, with 20 bases between. Germline values: CDR1 MNHNS, CDR2 SASEGT. The CDR3 is CASSPDQGSPLNTEAFF. DNA of the CDR3: TGTGCCAGCAGCCCCGACCAGGGCTCCCCCTTGAACACTGAAGCTTTCTTT.

This clonotype was observed many times. This chain joins TRBV5-1 and TRBJ2-1; 14 nucleotides line up with TRBD2. The CDR3 loop spans 14 amino acids. Germline V CDR1 and CDR2: SGHRS, YFSETQ. The junction had 2 bases not matched to a gene; V was cut back by 3 bases and J by 9 bases. CDR3 sequence reads: CASSWGLAGAEQFF. In DNA, the CDR3 is TGCGCCAGCAGCTGGGGACTAGCGGGAGCTGAGCAGTTCTTC.

This clonotype was counted between two and nine times. The V call is TRBV15, the J call TRBJ1-2; D perhaps matches TRBD1 (6 bases). CDR3 size: 15 residues. Trimming left V 5 bases short and J 5 bases short, with 18 bases between. Germline V gene data show CDR1 as LNHNV and CDR2 as YYDKDF (reference sequence). DNA of the CDR3: TGTGCCACCAGCGAACGGACAGTCGCTCTTTATGGCTACACCTTC. Its protein is CATSERTVALYGYTF. Full variable domain (outside the CDR3, taken from reference TRBV15 and TRBJ1-2): DAMVIQNPRYQVTQFGKPVTLSCSQTLNHNVMYWYQQKSSQAPKLLFHYYDKDFNNEADTPDNFQSRRPNTSFCFLDIRSPGLGDTAMYLCATSERTVALYGYTFGSGTRLTVV.

The V call is TRBV6-2 or TRBV6-3, the J call TRBJ2-3; 7 positions match TRBD1. In germline, CDR1 is MNHEY, CDR2 SVGEGT. V trimming: 6 bases; J trimming: 1 base; junction bases outside the gene matches: 7. The CDR3 sequence is 15 residues long. CDR3 DNA: TGTGCCAGCAGGATAACAGGGGCTGGCACAGATACGCAGTATTTT. It specifies CASRITGAGTDTQYF.

The chain uses TRBV14 and TRBJ2-1; TRBD2 matches 13 bases. The V gene end was trimmed by 0 bases and the J gene end by 6 bases; junction bases not matched to a gene: 8. The CDR3 covers 18 residues. CDR1 and CDR2 from the germline V gene are SGHDN and FVKESK. The CDR3 loop reads CASSQDLGLAGPGNEQFF. The CDR3 DNA sequence: TGTGCCAGCAGCCAAGATCTGGGACTAGCGGGGCCGGGCAATGAGCAGTTCTTC.